The 25 T cell receptor beta chains in this list originate from one sample, sequenced in a study of blood T cell repertoires in COVID-19. Clones were sequenced by immunoSEQ multiplex PCR, and TCRdb holds only the in-frame ones, with some missing. The repertoire has 300,000 or so clones, 90% to 95% of them found once; the top ten carry about 2.2%. The sequencing input was peripheral blood. These TCRs come from a woman aged 25 to 39 with COVID-19, enrolled during active disease.

The chain is built from TRBV5-4 and TRBJ2-2; D call uncertain. The CDR3 sequence is 15 residues long. Looked up from germline, CDR1 is SGHNT and CDR2 is YYREEE (reference sequence). V lost 0 bases and J lost 5, with 11 bases in between. The CDR3 sequence is CASSLGRLITGELFF. CDR3 nucleotide sequence: TGTGCCAGCAGCTTGGGTCGTTTAATAACCGGGGAGCTGTTTTTT. The complete variable domain, with remaining parts taken from reference TRBV5-4 and TRBJ2-2, reads ETGVTQSPTHLIKTRGQQVTLRCSSQSGHNTVSWYQQALGQGPQFIFQYYREEENGRGNFPPRFSGLQFPNYSSELNVNALELDDSALYLCASSLGRLITGELFFGEGSRLTVL.

The rearrangement uses TRBV9 and TRBJ1-3; D is unclear. The V end was cut by 4 bases, the J end by 0 bases, with 8 bases between. The CDR3 covers 14 residues. Germline assignment: CDR1 SGDLS and CDR2 YYNGEE. In DNA form, the CDR3 reads TGTGCCAGCAGCCAAGAGAGCTCTGGAAACACCATATATTTT. Protein: CASSQESSGNTIYF.

This rearrangement joins TRBV6-1 to TRBJ2-7, with TRBD1 matching 9 bases. Germline V lookup: CDR1 MNHNS, CDR2 SASEGT. V shed 1 base, J shed 4 bases, and the junction held 8 bases outside the gene matches. This CDR3 has 16 residues. This CDR3 is CASSEGFGDRAYEQYF. Written as DNA, the CDR3 is TGTGCCAGCAGTGAAGGTTTTGGGGACAGGGCGTACGAGCAGTACTTC.

CDR3: CASSLVASGVPNNEQFF. CDR3 in DNA: TGCGCCAGCAGCTTGGTTGCTAGCGGGGTCCCTAACAATGAGCAGTTCTTC. V usage is TRBV5-1 and J usage is TRBJ2-1, with 9 nucleotides matching TRBD2. Germline trimming cut 0 bases from V and 5 bases from J; bases unmatched to any gene: 9. Germline assignment: CDR1 SGHRS and CDR2 YFSETQ. This CDR3 is 17 amino acids long.

The gene calls are TRBV7-2 and TRBJ2-3, with D possibly being TRBD2 (5 bases). CDR3 length: 14 residues. Trimming removed 5 bases at V and 0 bases at J, with 9 bases between. Per germline, CDR1 SGHTA and CDR2 FQGNSA. The CDR3 nucleotides read TGTGCCAGCAGCCCCTGGACTAGCACAGATACGCAGTATTTT. Amino acid sequence: CASSPWTSTDTQYF.

The chain uses TRBV5-1 and TRBJ1-1, with a possible D match to TRBD1 (6 bases). V lost 3 bases and J 3 bases, leaving 21 bases between the germline ends. Germline values: CDR1 SGHRS, CDR2 YFSETQ. CDR3 length: 17 residues. CDR3 nucleotide sequence: TGCGCCAGCAGCTCGAAGGGGGTTGGAGGTATAGACACTGAAGCTTTCTTT. This sequence encodes CASSSKGVGGIDTEAFF.

The rearrangement joins TRBV29-1 to TRBJ2-1; D gene uncertain. This CDR3 is built from 11 residues. Germline assignment: CDR1 SQVTM and CDR2 ANQGSEA. The CDR3 sequence is CSHTLGGLQFF. Here the CDR3 DNA reads TGCAGTCATACCCTTGGCGGCCTACAGTTCTTC.

This clone was seen a few times. The chain links TRBV27 to TRBJ1-1; D unresolved. The V gene lost 0 bases and the J gene lost 5 bases, with 13 bases spanning the gap. Germline V CDR1 and CDR2: MNHEY, SMNVEV (reference sequence). The CDR3 contains 15 residues. The CDR3 nucleotides read TGTGCCAGCAGTTTATCGCGAGGGCGAGGGACTGAAGCTTTCTTT. Its protein is CASSLSRGRGTEAFF.

This chain joins TRBV28 and TRBJ1-5, with D possibly TRBD1 on 6 matching bases. V was shortened by 3 bases and J by 7 bases, with 7 bases between the two germline ends. Germline assignment: CDR1 MDHEN and CDR2 SYDVKM. This CDR3 comprises 12 residues. CDR3 protein: CASSFGQQPQHF. The CDR3 DNA is TGTGCCAGCAGTTTCGGACAGCAGCCCCAGCATTTT.

The chain links TRBV6-6 to TRBJ1-4; TRBD1 matches 7 bases. The CDR3 has 14 amino acids. The J segment lost 2 bases and the V segment lost 4 bases, leaving 1 base of the junction unmatched. The germline V gene has CDR1 MNHNY and CDR2 SVGAGI (reference sequence). CDR3 sequence: CASSSDRTNEKLFF. The CDR3 bases are TGTGCCAGCAGTTCGGACAGGACTAATGAAAAACTGTTTTTT.

V usage is TRBV6-6 and J usage is TRBJ2-5, with TRBD1 identical over 7 bases. Germline assignment: CDR1 MNHNY and CDR2 SVGAGI (reference sequence). J lost 0 bases, V lost 4 bases, and 2 bases had no gene match. The length of the CDR3 is 14 residues. CDR3 sequence reads: CASSSQGYQETQYF. The CDR3 nucleotides read TGTGCCAGCAGTTCACAGGGGTACCAAGAGACCCAGTACTTC.

DNA of the CDR3: TGTGCCAGCAGTTCGCCTTCCCGACACGGGGAGGAAGCTTTCTTT. This translates into CASSSPSRHGEEAFF. The J gene is TRBJ1-1, the V gene TRBV28; D ambiguous. V dropped 4 bases and J dropped 8 bases, with 20 bases sitting between them. The germline V gene encodes CDR1 MDHEN and CDR2 SYDVKM. The CDR3 has 15 amino acids. Using reference TRBV28 and TRBJ1-1 for the parts outside the CDR3, the full variable domain is DVKVTQSSRYLVKRTGEKVFLECVQDMDHENMFWYRQDPGLGLRLIYFSYDVKMKEKGDIPEGYSVSREKKERFSLILESASTNQTSMYLCASSSPSRHGEEAFFGQGTRLTVV.

The chain has TRBV11-1 and TRBJ2-4; the D is unclear. Trimming took off 3 bases at V and 1 base at J, with 10 bases between the two ends. Germline V gene data show CDR1 as SGHAT and CDR2 as FQDESV (reference sequence). The CDR3 consists of 15 residues. The CDR3, as DNA: TGTGCCAGCAGCTTGTCTCGTTCGGCCAAAAACATTCAGTACTTC. Its translation: CASSLSRSAKNIQYF.

The chain couples TRBV28 to TRBJ2-7; no firm D call. CDR1 is MDHEN and CDR2 is SYDVKM in the germline V gene. This CDR3 region has 16 residues. V was clipped by 2 bases and J by 0 bases, with 14 bases between them. For the CDR3, the DNA is TGTGCCAGCAGTTTAGTTTGGCAGGTGAGCTCCTACGAGCAGTACTTC. Encoded protein: CASSLVWQVSSYEQYF.

The chain recombines TRBV28 with TRBJ2-6, with D possibly matching TRBD1 (6 bases). Trimming cost V 3 bases and J 0 bases, with 12 bases left between them. The CDR3 is 17 residues long. The germline CDR1 and CDR2 sequences are MDHEN and SYDVKM. The CDR3 coding sequence is TGTGCCAGCAGTTTGAACAGGGCGAGCTCTGGGGCCAACGTCCTGACTTTC. Amino acid sequence: CASSLNRASSGANVLTF. The full variable domain, in which reference TRBV28 and TRBJ2-6 provide the parts outside the CDR3, is DVKVTQSSRYLVKRTGEKVFLECVQDMDHENMFWYRQDPGLGLRLIYFSYDVKMKEKGDIPEGYSVSREKKERFSLILESASTNQTSMYLCASSLNRASSGANVLTFGAGSRLTVL.

CDR3 DNA: TGTGCCTGGGCCACCGGGACAGTTGCGTTTGAGACCCAGTACTTC. This encodes CAWATGTVAFETQYF. This chain joins TRBV30 and TRBJ2-5; TRBD1 matches 7 bases. Germline CDR1 reads GTSNPN; CDR2 reads SVGIG (reference sequence). The CDR3 runs to 15 residues. Losses at the gene ends were 5 bases for V and 5 bases for J; bases not matched to a gene: 14.

This chain joins TRBV5-1 and TRBJ2-2, with unresolved D. CDR1 and CDR2 from the germline V gene are SGHRS and YFSETQ. The CDR3 spans 14 residues. Trimming stripped 3 bases from V and 5 bases from J, with 11 bases between. The CDR3 nucleotides read TGCGCCAGCAGCTCCTCTCCGAGTACCGGGGAGCTGTTTTTT. Its translation: CASSSSPSTGELFF. Based on the CDR3 plus reference TRBV5-1 and TRBJ2-2, the full variable domain is KAGVTQTPRYLIKTRGQQVTLSCSPISGHRSVSWYQQTPGQGLQFLFEYFSETQRNKGNFPGRFSGRQFSNSRSEMNVSTLELGDSALYLCASSSSPSTGELFFGEGSRLTVL.

The rearrangement joins TRBV28 to TRBJ1-5; maybe TRBD1 (6 bases). Trimming pared 4 bases from V and 0 bases from J, leaving 16 bases between. This CDR3 is 17 amino acids long. Per germline, CDR1 MDHEN and CDR2 SYDVKM. CDR3 protein: CASSSLSRDISNQPQHF. The CDR3 DNA sequence: TGTGCCAGCAGTTCCCTGTCCCGGGACATTAGCAATCAGCCCCAGCATTTT.

This rearrangement joins TRBV27 to TRBJ1-1; 8 bases align to TRBD1. The trim removed 6 bases at V and 5 bases at J, leaving 8 bases unmatched. The germline V gene encodes CDR1 MNHEY and CDR2 SMNVEV (reference sequence). The CDR3 sequence is 14 residues long. CDR3 sequence: CASRDNRGGTEAFF. CDR3 DNA sequence: TGTGCCAGCAGAGACAACAGGGGGGGGACTGAAGCTTTCTTT.

This chain joins TRBV7-9 and TRBJ2-7, with 10 nucleotides matching TRBD2. Per germline, CDR1 SEHNR and CDR2 FQNEAQ (reference sequence). This CDR3 region has 17 residues. V trimming: 1 base; J trimming: 2 bases; junction bases outside the gene matches: 8. CDR3 residues: CASSLEVAGGRTYEQYF. CDR3 bases: TGTGCCAGCAGCTTAGAGGTAGCGGGAGGCAGAACCTACGAGCAGTACTTC.

This clone has only a few counts. The chain joins TRBV10-2 to TRBJ1-1, with D uncertain. V lost 3 bases and J lost 2, with 7 bases in between. The CDR3 has 13 amino acids. Germline V gene lookup returns CDR1 WSHSY and CDR2 SAAADI. This CDR3 reads CASSDYSNTEAFF. CDR3 coding DNA: TGCGCCAGCAGTGATTACAGTAACACTGAAGCTTTCTTT.

The genes are TRBV27 and TRBJ1-5, with 9 bases identical to TRBD1. Germline V CDR1 and CDR2: MNHEY, SMNVEV (reference sequence). V was pared by 4 bases and J by 3 bases, with 4 bases of the junction left unmatched. The CDR3 covers 15 residues. CDR3 coding DNA: TGTGCCAGCAGTTCCCGGACAGGGGTCAATCAGCCCCAGCATTTT. Translation: CASSSRTGVNQPQHF.

This CDR3 is CASSTTGTSYEQYF. The CDR3 DNA sequence: TGTGCCAGTAGTACGACAGGGACCTCCTACGAGCAGTACTTC. The chain couples TRBV19 to TRBJ2-7; 7 nucleotides align to TRBD1. Trimming removed 4 bases from V and 0 bases from J; junction bases left unmatched: 3. CDR1 and CDR2 (germline): LNHDA, SQIVND (reference sequence). The CDR3 spans 14 residues.

For the CDR3, the DNA is TGTGCCAGTAGTAAGCGCCTAAGCTCTGGAAACACCATATATTTT. Translating it yields CASSKRLSSGNTIYF. This chain joins TRBV19 and TRBJ1-3; D unresolved. The CDR3 covers 15 residues. CDR1 is LNHDA and CDR2 is SQIVND in the germline V gene (reference sequence). The ends were cut back, 4 bases at V and 0 bases at J, with 10 bases in the middle.

The gene calls are TRBV2 and TRBJ1-6; 10 bases agree with TRBD1. V trimming: 5 bases; J trimming: 2 bases; junction bases outside the gene matches: 6. This CDR3 has 17 amino acids. Germline CDR1 is SNHLY and CDR2 is FYNNEI. The CDR3 sequence: CASSLTGGTAYNSPLHF. In DNA, the CDR3 is TGTGCCAGCAGTTTGACAGGGGGCACTGCCTATAATTCACCCCTCCACTTT.